This TCR beta chain is drawn from a study of beta chain features in type 1 diabetes. What was sequenced were expressed TCRB transcripts, since all of the isolated RNA had been reverse transcribed. For naive, central memory and regulatory T cell samples, reads averaged about 3.7 million. The method was immunoSEQ multiplex PCR; TCRdb's version includes in-frame clones alone and lacks a portion of them. Among hundreds of thousands of clones listed, 10% to 15% were seen once. Isolation of CD4+ naive, central memory, regulatory and stem cell-like memory cells was achieved by sorting via CD45RO/CCR7/CD25/CD127/CD95/CD27. Note on this clone: Its antigen is not known.

Regarding the study as a whole: In the patient group, naive, central memory and Treg TCRB repertoires seemed more alike than in the healthy donor group. The study left unresolved whether HLA type influences TCRB rearrangement.

The receptor was isolated from a man aged 18-30 years in good health. The sequenced sample consisted of naive CD4+ T cells from blood.

This CDR3 reads CASSTTGESAKNIQYF. Here the CDR3 DNA reads TGTGCCAGTAGTACCACAGGGGAGAGTGCCAAAAACATTCAGTACTTC. The chain is built from TRBV19 and TRBJ2-4; 7 bases line up with TRBD1. The CDR3 runs 16 residues. V gave up 4 bases and J gave up 1 base; unmatched junction bases: 7. In germline, CDR1 is LNHDA, CDR2 SQIVND (reference sequence).